This T cell receptor (beta chain) was identified in a study of PD-1 blockade in classical Hodgkin lymphoma. Study background: Once every 2 weeks, patients received intravenous nivolumab at 3 mg/kg. Study observations and caveats: Those achieving complete response showed baseline diversity like newly diagnosed patients. Baseline TCR diversity was reportedly lower in newly diagnosed patients than healthy donors.

Sequenced by immunoSEQ multiplex PCR; TCRdb stores in-frame clones only, minus some. The sample lists just over 60,000 clones; around 88% were seen once. Following autologous stem cell transplantation, relapse occurred in every patient, and exposure to brentuximab vedotin varied. V gave up 5 bases and J gave up 3 bases, with 20 bases separating them. Germline V gene lookup returns CDR1 SNHLY and CDR2 FYNNEI. This CDR3 comprises 16 residues. This clone was counted once. Its matching antigen is unknown. J is TRBJ2-7 and V is TRBV2, with a weak D call TRBD2 (7 bases). Sequences were derived from peripheral blood mononuclear cells (PBMCs), sampled at baseline. The clonotype was recovered from a human donor with classical Hodgkin lymphoma. The CDR3 is CASSPIGGRGYYEQYF. The CDR3 DNA reads as TGTGCCAGCAGTCCTATCGGGGGGAGGGGGTACTACGAGCAGTACTTC.